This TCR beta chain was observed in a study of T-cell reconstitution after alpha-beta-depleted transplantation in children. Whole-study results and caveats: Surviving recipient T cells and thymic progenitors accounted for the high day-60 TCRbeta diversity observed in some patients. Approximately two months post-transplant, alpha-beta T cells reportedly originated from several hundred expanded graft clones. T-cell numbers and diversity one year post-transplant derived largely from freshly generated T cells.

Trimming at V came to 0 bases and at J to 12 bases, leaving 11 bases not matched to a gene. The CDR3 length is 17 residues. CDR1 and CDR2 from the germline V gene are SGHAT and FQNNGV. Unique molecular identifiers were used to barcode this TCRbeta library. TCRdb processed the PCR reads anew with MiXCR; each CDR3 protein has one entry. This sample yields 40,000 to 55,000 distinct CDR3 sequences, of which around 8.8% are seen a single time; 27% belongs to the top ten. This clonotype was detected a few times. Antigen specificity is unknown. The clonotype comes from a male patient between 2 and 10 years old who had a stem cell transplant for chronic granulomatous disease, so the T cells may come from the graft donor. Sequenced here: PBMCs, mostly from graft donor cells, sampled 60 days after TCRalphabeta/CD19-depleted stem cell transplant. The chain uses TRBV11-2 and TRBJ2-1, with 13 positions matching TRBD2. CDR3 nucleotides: TGTGCCAGCAGCTTAGAAGGGGGACTAGCGGGAATTGGTAGGCAGTTCTTC. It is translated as CASSLEGGLAGIGRQFF.